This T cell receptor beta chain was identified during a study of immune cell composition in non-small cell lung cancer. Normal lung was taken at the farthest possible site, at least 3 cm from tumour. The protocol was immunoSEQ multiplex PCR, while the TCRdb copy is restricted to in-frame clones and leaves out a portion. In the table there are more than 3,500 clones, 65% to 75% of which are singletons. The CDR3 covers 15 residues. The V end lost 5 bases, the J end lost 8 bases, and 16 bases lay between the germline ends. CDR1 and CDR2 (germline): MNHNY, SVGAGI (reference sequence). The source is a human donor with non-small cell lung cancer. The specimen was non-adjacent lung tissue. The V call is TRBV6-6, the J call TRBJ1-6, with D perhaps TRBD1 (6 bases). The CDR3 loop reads CASSPTGSSDSPLHF. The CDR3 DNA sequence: TGTGCCAGCAGTCCCACAGGGAGTAGTGATTCACCCCTCCACTTT.